This is a list of T cell receptor beta chains from one sample in a study of T cells in Graves' hyperthyroidism and ophthalmopathy. TCRdb analysed the multiplex PCR reads with MiXCR anew, one entry per CDR3 protein. The top ten clones hold approximately 18% of a sample with about 530,000 distinct CDR3 sequences, approximately 17% of them seen once. The material sequenced was blood. These receptor sequences come from a woman aged 18-29 years with Graves' ophthalmopathy. The CDR3 runs from the conserved cysteine through the conserved F or W. A D gene is named only where the DNA matches it firmly. Part of the rows lack a size; the others show once, few, many or a class for expanded clones.

. | TRBJ2-7 | TRBV20-1 | TRBD2 | TGCAGTGCTAACGGGGGGACTAGCGGGTGGGGGGAGGAGCAGTACTTC | CSANGGTSGWGEEQYF
many | TRBJ2-5 | TRBV7-9 | . | TGTGCCAGCAGCTCAACCCACAGAAAGCAAGAGACCCAGTACTTC | CASSSTHRKQETQYF
. | TRBJ2-2 | TRBV13 | TRBD1 | TGTGCCAGCAGCTCCGGACAGGGAAGTTCGACGTCCGGGGAGCTGTTTTTT | CASSSGQGSSTSGELFF
. | TRBJ2-3 | TRBV5-1 | . | TGCGCCAGCGAAACCGGGACGGGGACAGATACGCAGTATTTT | CASETGTGTDTQYF
few | TRBJ2-1 | TRBV9 | TRBD2 | TGTGCCAGCTCCCACCCGGCTAGCGGGGGAAGCTACAATGAGCAGTTCTTC | CASSHPASGGSYNEQFF
many | TRBJ1-5 | TRBV19 | . | TGTGCCAGTAGTATGGAAGGGTACGGCAATCAGCCCCAGCATTTT | CASSMEGYGNQPQHF
many | TRBJ2-1 | TRBV29-1 | TRBD2 | TGCAGCGTTGACCCCGGGACTAGCGATGAGCAGTTCTTC | CSVDPGTSDEQFF
. | TRBJ1-4 | TRBV7-2 | . | TGTGCCAGCAGCTTACTCCCGCAGTTCTGGACCGGCCCGCGGAATGAAAAACTGTTTTTT | CASSLLPQFWTGPRNEKLFF
many | TRBJ2-3 | TRBV28 | . | TGTGCCAGCAGTTTGCGGCTAGGAGCAGATACGCAGTATTTT | CASSLRLGADTQYF
. | TRBJ2-7 | TRBV27 | . | TGTGCCAGCAGTTTAGTGGGGAGCCACGAGCAGTACTTC | CASSLVGSHEQYF
few | TRBJ2-1 | TRBV29-1 | TRBD2 | TGCAGCGTTGACCCTAGCGGGACCATCAGGGAGCAGTTCTTC | CSVDPSGTIREQFF
many | TRBJ2-7 | TRBV30 | TRBD2 | TGTGCCTGGAGTTATTGGGGGACTAGCGGAGGGACCTACGAGCAGTACTTC | CAWSYWGTSGGTYEQYF
few | TRBJ2-5 | TRBV3-1 | TRBD2 | TGTGCCAGCAGCCAACAGACCCGCCGCGCGGGAGGGCGGGAGACCCAGTACTTC | CASSQQTRRAGGRETQYF
many | TRBJ1-2 | TRBV9 | . | TGTGCCAGCAGCCGTAGGTCCCTTGATGGCTACACCTTC | CASSRRSLDGYTF
few | TRBJ2-1 | TRBV20-1 | TRBD1 | TGCAGTGCTAGAGATTGGGACAGCACCCTCGGTGAGCAGTTCTTC | CSARDWDSTLGEQFF
many | TRBJ1-1 | TRBV5-1 | . | TGCGCCAGCAGCTTGGGGGCGGGAGGTGAAGCTTTCTTT | CASSLGAGGEAFF
many | TRBJ1-6 | TRBV20-1 | . | TGCAGTGCTAGCGAGACGGTCGAAGATAATTCACCCCTCCACTTT | CSASETVEDNSPLHF